Below, one T cell receptor (beta chain) is given with its context. Its cognate antigen is unknown. The sample belongs to a study of response to subunit inactivated influenza vaccine. Study-wide results and caveats: It was suggested by the authors that few new T cells are recruited by each seasonal influenza vaccination.

TCRdb independently ran MiXCR on the RT-PCR reads; one entry per CDR3 protein. This table has hundreds of thousands of distinct CDR3 sequences, under 9% appearing once. The CDR3 consists of 14 residues. Per germline, CDR1 MNHEY and CDR2 SVGEGT. With 3 bases removed from V and 5 bases from J, the gap between germline ends came to 10 bases. The sequence derives from a man aged 50 to 69 who received an inactivated influenza vaccine. Material: PBMCs from blood, obtained about 24 months after vaccination. The rearrangement joins TRBV6-2 or TRBV6-3 to TRBJ2-2; no clear D gene. The CDR3 DNA sequence: TGTGCCAGCAGTTATATAAAGGAGACCGGGGAGCTGTTTTTT. This codes for CASSYIKETGELFF.